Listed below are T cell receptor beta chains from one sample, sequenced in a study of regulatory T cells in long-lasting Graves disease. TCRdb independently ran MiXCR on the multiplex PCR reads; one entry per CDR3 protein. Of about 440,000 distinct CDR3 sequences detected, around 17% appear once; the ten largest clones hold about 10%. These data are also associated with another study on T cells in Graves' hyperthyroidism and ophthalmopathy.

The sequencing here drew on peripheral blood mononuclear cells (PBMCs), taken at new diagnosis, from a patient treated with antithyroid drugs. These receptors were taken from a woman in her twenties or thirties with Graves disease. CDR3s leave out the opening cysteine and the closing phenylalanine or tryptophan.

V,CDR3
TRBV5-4,ASSLEGRTGEQF
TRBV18,ASSPPQVQTYEQY
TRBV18,ASSRPPNTEAF
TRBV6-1,ASTLGGVSNQPQH
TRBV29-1,SVAPGPYEQY
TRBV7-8,ASSSLERQF
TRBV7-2,ASSLEGAGANVLT
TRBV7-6,ASSLPLGGTEAF
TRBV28,ASSRQGAWGNTEAF
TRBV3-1,ASSDTSGGSYEQY
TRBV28,ASSYGGSNEQF
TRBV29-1,SVDGTGVGNEQF
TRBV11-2,ASSPLAGDNEQF
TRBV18,ASSPGHASFDEQF
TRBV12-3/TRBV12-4,ASSSRAVRKETQY
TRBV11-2,ASSWGGTGTYEQY
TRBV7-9,ASSSSDRDNEQF